This T cell receptor beta chain stems from a study of molecular identifiers for immune sequencing clone quantification. Libraries of bulk TCR were made by previously described methods (with listed TCR primers). TCRdb recomputed calls from the PCR reads with MiXCR, one row per CDR3 protein. Of fewer than 75,000 distinct CDR3 sequences in the sample, less than 20% were seen once. Findings of the study overall: In naive cells, under 1% of molecules belonged to clones above 20 RNA copies, against over 99% in effector cells. Clone sizes that are highly expanded could be underestimated when identical TCR molecules share a barcode.

This clonotype was counted ten times or more. Its cognate antigen is unknown. The sequenced sample consisted of naive CD8+ T cells from blood, with Jurkat cell RNA spiked in. Subset in this sample: FACS-sorted CD8+CD4-CCR7+CD45RA+ naive T cells. This receptor was obtained from a human donor in good health. Some libraries in this study had Jurkat cell RNA spiked in.

The DNA for the CDR3 is TGCGCCAGCAGCCTCGGGACAGGGCACGAGCAGTACTTC. Amino acid sequence: CASSLGTGHEQYF. The V and J genes are TRBV4-1 and TRBJ2-7; 9 bases match TRBD1. CDR1 MGHRA and CDR2 YSYEKL come from the germline V gene. CDR3 length: 13 residues. The V gene end was trimmed by 4 bases and the J gene end by 5 bases; junction bases not matched to a gene: 3.